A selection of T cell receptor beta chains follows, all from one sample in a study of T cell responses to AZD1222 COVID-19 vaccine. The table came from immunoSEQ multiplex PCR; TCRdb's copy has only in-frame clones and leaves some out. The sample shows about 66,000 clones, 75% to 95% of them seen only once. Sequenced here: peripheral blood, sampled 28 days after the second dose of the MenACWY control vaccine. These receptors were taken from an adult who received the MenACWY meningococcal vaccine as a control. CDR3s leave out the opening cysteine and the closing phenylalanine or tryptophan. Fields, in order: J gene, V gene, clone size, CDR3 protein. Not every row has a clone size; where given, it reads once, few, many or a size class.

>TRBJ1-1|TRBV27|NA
ASRRSWLGNTEAF
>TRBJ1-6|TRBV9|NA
ASGPDYRDSPLH
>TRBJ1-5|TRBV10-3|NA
AIAEDSPQPQH
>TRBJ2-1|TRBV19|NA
ASRDGSSYNEQF
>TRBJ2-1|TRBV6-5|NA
ATTSASSYNEQF
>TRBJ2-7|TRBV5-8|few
ASSLGGRGGQY
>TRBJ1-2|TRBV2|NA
ASSVTGGDSYSSYGYT
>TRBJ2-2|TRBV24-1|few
ATSRPGRDTGELF
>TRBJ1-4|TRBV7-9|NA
ASSLGPIEGEKLF
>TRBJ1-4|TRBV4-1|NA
ASSQAVIGRNEKLF
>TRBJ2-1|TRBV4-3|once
ASSQGAGPYNEQF
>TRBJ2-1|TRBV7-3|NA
ASSPRSAGGNNEQF
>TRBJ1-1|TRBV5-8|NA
ASSLRGLPTYTEAF
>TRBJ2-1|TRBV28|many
ASSLAGEAYNEQF
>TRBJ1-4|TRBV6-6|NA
ATTPGQPNEKLF
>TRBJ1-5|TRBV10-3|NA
AISDPGTLDQPQH
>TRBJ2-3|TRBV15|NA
ATSRGGLAGRTDTQY
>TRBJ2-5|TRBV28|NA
ASSQASGGQETQY
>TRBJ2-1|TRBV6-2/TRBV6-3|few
ASSLGTAADEQF
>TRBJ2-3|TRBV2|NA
ASRPPSEDTQY
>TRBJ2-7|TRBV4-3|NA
ASSQDQGRYGNEQY
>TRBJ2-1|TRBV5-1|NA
ASRILGEQF
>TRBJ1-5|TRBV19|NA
ASNTRGARQPQH
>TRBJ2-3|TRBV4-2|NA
ASSQGGRLLTDTQY
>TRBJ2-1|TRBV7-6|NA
ASSLDRDPVVSYNEQF
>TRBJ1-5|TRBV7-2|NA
ASSSGPTYSNQPQH
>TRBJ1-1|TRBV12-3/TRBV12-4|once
ASSPVRGAGAF
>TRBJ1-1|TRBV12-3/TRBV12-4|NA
ASSLDRPGEAF
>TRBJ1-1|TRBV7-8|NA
ASSGYSGNTEAF
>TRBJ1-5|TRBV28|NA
ASTSGQPQH
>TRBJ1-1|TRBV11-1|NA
ASSSDRGEAF
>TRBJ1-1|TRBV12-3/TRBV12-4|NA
ASSLGGGSGAF
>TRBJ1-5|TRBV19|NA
ASSGLDRVNQPQH
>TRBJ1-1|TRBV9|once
ASSVAMNTEAF
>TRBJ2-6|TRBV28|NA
ASSPRSIRSSGANVLT
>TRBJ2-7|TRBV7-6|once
ASSLEGSETYEQY
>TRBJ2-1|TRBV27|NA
ASSSQPTQASDEQF
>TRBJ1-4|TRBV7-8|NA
ASSPRDSANEKLF
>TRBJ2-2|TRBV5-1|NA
ASSLTTQGTNTGELF
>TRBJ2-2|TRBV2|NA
ASSEALLELF
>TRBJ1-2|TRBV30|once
AWSVFRSRDGSYT
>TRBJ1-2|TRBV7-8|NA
ASSDLPFGPYGYT
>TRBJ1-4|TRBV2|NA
ASTIGEKLF
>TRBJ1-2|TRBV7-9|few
ASSLPYGYT
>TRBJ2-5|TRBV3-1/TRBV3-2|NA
ASSQDGGARETQY
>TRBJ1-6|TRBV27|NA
ASSEGRDSPLH
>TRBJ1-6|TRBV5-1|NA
ASSLGHRDRTNSPLH
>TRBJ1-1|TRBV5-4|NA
ASSLVGGEAF
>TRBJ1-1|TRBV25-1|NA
ASSPSLGNTEAF
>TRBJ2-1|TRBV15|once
ATKRAGASYNEQF